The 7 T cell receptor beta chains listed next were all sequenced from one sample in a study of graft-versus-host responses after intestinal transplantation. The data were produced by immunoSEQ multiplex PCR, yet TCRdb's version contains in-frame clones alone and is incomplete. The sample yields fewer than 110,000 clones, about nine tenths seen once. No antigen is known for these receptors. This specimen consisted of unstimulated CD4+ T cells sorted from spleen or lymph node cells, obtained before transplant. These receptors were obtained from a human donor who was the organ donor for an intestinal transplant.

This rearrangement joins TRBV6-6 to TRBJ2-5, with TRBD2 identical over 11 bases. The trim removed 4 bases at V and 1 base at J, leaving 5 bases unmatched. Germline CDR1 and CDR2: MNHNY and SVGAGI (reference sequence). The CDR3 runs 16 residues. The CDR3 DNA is TGTGCCAGCAGTTCCCCGGGACTAGCGGTCCAAGAGACCCAGTACTTC. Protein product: CASSSPGLAVQETQYF.

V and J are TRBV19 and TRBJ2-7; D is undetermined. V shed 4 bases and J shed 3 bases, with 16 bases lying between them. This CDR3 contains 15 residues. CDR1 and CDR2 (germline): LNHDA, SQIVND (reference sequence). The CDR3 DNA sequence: TGTGCCAGTAGTACCCTGACTCTCCCGGTCTACGAGCAGTACTTC. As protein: CASSTLTLPVYEQYF.

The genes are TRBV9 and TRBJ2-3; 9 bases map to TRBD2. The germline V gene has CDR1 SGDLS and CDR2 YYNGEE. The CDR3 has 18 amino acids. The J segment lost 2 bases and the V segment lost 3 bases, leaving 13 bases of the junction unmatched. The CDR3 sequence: CASSGPGGSGSITDTQYF. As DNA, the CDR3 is TGTGCCAGCAGCGGACCGGGAGGTAGCGGGAGTATCACAGATACGCAGTATTTT.

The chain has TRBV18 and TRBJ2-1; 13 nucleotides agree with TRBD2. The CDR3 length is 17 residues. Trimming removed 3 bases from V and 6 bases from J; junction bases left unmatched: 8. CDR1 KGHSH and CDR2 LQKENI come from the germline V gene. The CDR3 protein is CASSPLLLAGGPNEQFF. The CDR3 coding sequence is TGTGCCAGCTCACCTCTCTTACTAGCGGGAGGGCCCAATGAGCAGTTCTTC.

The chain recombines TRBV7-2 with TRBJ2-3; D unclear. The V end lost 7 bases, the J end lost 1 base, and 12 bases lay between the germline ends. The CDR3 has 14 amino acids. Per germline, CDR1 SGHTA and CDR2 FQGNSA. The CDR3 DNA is TGTGCCAGCACCCCTGGGCAGGGCACAGATACGCAGTATTTT. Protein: CASTPGQGTDTQYF.

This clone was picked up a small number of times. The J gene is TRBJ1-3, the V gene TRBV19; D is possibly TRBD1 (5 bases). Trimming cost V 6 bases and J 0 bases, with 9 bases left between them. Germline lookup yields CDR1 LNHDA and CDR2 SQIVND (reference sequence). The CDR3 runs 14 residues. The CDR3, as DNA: TGTGCCAGTAGAATGAGGGGCTCTGGAAACACCATATATTTT. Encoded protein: CASRMRGSGNTIYF.

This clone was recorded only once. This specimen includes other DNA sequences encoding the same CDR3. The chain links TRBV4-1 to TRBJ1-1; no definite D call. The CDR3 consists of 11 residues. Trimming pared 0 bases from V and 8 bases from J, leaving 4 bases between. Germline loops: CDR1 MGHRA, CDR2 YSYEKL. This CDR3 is CASSQDTEAFF. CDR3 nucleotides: TGCGCCAGCAGCCAAGATACAGAAGCTTTCTTT.